This T cell receptor beta chain was captured by sequencing in a study of T cells in Graves' hyperthyroidism and ophthalmopathy. General study results and limits: Most expanded thyroid clonotypes above 0.001 also appeared in blood.

The table lists this clonotype with many counts. As yet, its antigen is unknown. A junction end diverges from the germline sequence, so it may reflect a read error. The CDR3 extends over 15 amino acids. Germline V CDR1 and CDR2: MDHEN, SYDVKM. Regions amplified from RNA transcripts were the TCR beta CDR3 regions. When the TCR CDR3 underwent first-round RT-PCR, the HTBI primer set was used. TCRdb re-derived calls from the multiplex PCR reads in MiXCR, one entry per CDR3 protein. The table includes 350,000 to 400,000 distinct CDR3 sequences, more than 13% detected once. This receptor was obtained from a woman younger than 45 with Graves' hyperthyroidism. The chain recombines TRBV28 with TRBJ2-3; maybe TRBD1 (6 bases). What was sequenced was blood. CDR3 sequence (DNA): TGTGCCAGCAGACTACAGGGTGCGGGCACAGGTACGCAGTATTTT. Its translation is CASRLQGAGTGTQYF. The variable domain in full, completed from reference TRBV28 and TRBJ2-3, reads DVKVTQSSRYLVKRTGEKVFLECVQDMDHENMFWYRQDPGLGLRLIYFSYDVKMKEKGDIPEGYSVSREKKERFSLILESASTNQTSMYLCASRLQGAGTGTQYFGPGTRLTVL.